A selection of T cell receptor beta chains follows, all from one sample in a study of blood T cell repertoires in COVID-19. The data were produced by immunoSEQ multiplex PCR, yet TCRdb's version contains in-frame clones alone and is incomplete. The data hold about 190,000 clones, with less than 85% observed a single time. The sample consisted of peripheral blood. The source of these receptors is a woman aged 45-59 years with acute or convalescent COVID-19. Both conserved end residues are part of each CDR3. D genes are given only for firm matches. Clone size, where shown, is once, few, many, or a class for clones that have expanded.

CDR3 protein: CASSQDLSAGARYEQFF
CDR3 DNA: TGCGCCAGCAGCCAAGACTTAAGCGCGGGAGCTAGGTATGAGCAGTTCTTC
J gene: TRBJ2-1
D gene: TRBD2
V gene: TRBV4-1
clone size: once

CDR3 protein: CASSRDRGSGANVLTF
CDR3 DNA: TGTGCCAGCAGCCGGGACAGGGGATCTGGGGCCAACGTCCTGACTTTC
J gene: TRBJ2-6
D gene: TRBD1
V gene: TRBV6-6
clone size: once

CDR3 protein: CASSSGVSGANVLTF
CDR3 DNA: TGTGCCAGCAGCTCCGGTGTGTCTGGGGCCAACGTCCTGACTTTC
J gene: TRBJ2-6
D gene: NA
V gene: TRBV5-8
clone size: NA

CDR3 protein: CASSPPGTGGLYGYTF
CDR3 DNA: TGTGCCAGCAGCCCGCCCGGGACAGGGGGTTTATATGGCTACACCTTC
J gene: TRBJ1-2
D gene: TRBD1
V gene: TRBV14
clone size: once

CDR3 protein: CAWGGLAAPGEQFF
CDR3 DNA: TGTGCCTGGGGGGGACTAGCGGCCCCGGGTGAGCAGTTCTTC
J gene: TRBJ2-1
D gene: TRBD2
V gene: TRBV30
clone size: once

CDR3 protein: CASSLTGRNTGELFF
CDR3 DNA: TGTGCCAGCAGCTTGACAGGTCGGAACACCGGGGAGCTGTTTTTT
J gene: TRBJ2-2
D gene: NA
V gene: TRBV11-3
clone size: NA

CDR3 protein: CASSLGGLVFTDTQYF
CDR3 DNA: TGTGCCAGCAGCTTAGGGGGACTAGTATTTACAGATACGCAGTATTTT
J gene: TRBJ2-3
D gene: TRBD2
V gene: TRBV7-2
clone size: NA

CDR3 protein: CASSLDRQGAGGYTF
CDR3 DNA: TGTGCCAGCAGCTTAGACCGACAGGGGGCCGGTGGCTACACCTTC
J gene: TRBJ1-2
D gene: TRBD1
V gene: TRBV7-9
clone size: NA

CDR3 protein: CASSYSTSGSYEQYF
CDR3 DNA: TGTGCCAGCAGTTACTCGACTAGCGGGAGCTACGAGCAGTACTTC
J gene: TRBJ2-7
D gene: TRBD2
V gene: TRBV6-5
clone size: few

CDR3 protein: CASSEGQGVRNSPLHF
CDR3 DNA: TGTGCCAGCAGTGAGGGGCAAGGGGTCAGGAATTCACCCCTCCACTTT
J gene: TRBJ1-6
D gene: NA
V gene: TRBV25-1
clone size: NA

CDR3 protein: CASSQDRGLAGAYEQYF
CDR3 DNA: TGCGCCAGCAGCCAAGATAGAGGTCTAGCGGGAGCCTACGAGCAGTACTTC
J gene: TRBJ2-7
D gene: TRBD2
V gene: TRBV4-3
clone size: NA

CDR3 protein: CASSNGPWGGNQPQHF
CDR3 DNA: TGTGCCAGTAGTAACGGGCCGTGGGGGGGCAATCAGCCCCAGCATTTT
J gene: TRBJ1-5
D gene: NA
V gene: TRBV19
clone size: NA

CDR3 protein: CAWSRGKGQTNYGYTF
CDR3 DNA: TGTGCCTGGAGTAGAGGGAAGGGACAGACTAACTATGGCTACACCTTC
J gene: TRBJ1-2
D gene: TRBD1
V gene: TRBV30
clone size: once

CDR3 protein: CASGDQPQHF
CDR3 DNA: TGCGCCAGCGGAGATCAGCCCCAGCATTTT
J gene: TRBJ1-5
D gene: NA
V gene: TRBV23-1
clone size: NA

CDR3 protein: CASTPRGNEQFF
CDR3 DNA: TGTGCCAGCACCCCAAGGGGCAATGAGCAGTTCTTC
J gene: TRBJ2-1
D gene: NA
V gene: TRBV28
clone size: NA

CDR3 protein: CASSESRANTGELFF
CDR3 DNA: TGCGCCAGCAGTGAGTCCCGTGCGAACACCGGGGAGCTGTTTTTT
J gene: TRBJ2-2
D gene: NA
V gene: TRBV10-1
clone size: few

CDR3 protein: CASSPGTSGGAHTGELFF
CDR3 DNA: TGTGCCAGCAGCCCCGGGACTAGCGGGGGGGCACACACCGGGGAGCTGTTTTTT
J gene: TRBJ2-2
D gene: TRBD2
V gene: TRBV5-5
clone size: NA

CDR3 protein: CASSPGQFSGNTIYF
CDR3 DNA: TGCGCCAGCAGTCCAGGACAGTTCTCTGGAAACACCATATATTTT
J gene: TRBJ1-3
D gene: NA
V gene: TRBV10-2
clone size: NA

CDR3 protein: CASSIETGAVLGQFF
CDR3 DNA: TGTGCCAGTAGTATAGAGACAGGCGCCGTTCTTGGGCAGTTCTTC
J gene: TRBJ2-1
D gene: NA
V gene: TRBV19
clone size: NA

CDR3 protein: CASSLGLPSADTQYF
CDR3 DNA: TGTGCCAGCAGTTTGGGACTCCCAAGCGCAGATACGCAGTATTTT
J gene: TRBJ2-3
D gene: NA
V gene: TRBV2
clone size: NA

CDR3 protein: CASSLGGIMTNEKLFF
CDR3 DNA: TGTGCCAGCAGCTTGGGAGGGATCATGACTAATGAAAAACTGTTTTTT
J gene: TRBJ1-4
D gene: NA
V gene: TRBV5-5
clone size: once

CDR3 protein: CASSFSGTGRRDEQYF
CDR3 DNA: TGTGCCAGCAGTTTTTCGGGGACAGGGCGAAGGGACGAGCAGTACTTC
J gene: TRBJ2-7
D gene: TRBD1
V gene: TRBV28
clone size: NA

CDR3 protein: CASSRGQGERRAFF
CDR3 DNA: TGTGCCAGCAGCCGGGGACAGGGAGAGCGAAGAGCTTTCTTT
J gene: TRBJ1-1
D gene: TRBD1
V gene: TRBV11-2
clone size: few

CDR3 protein: CSAKGTGRKYF
CDR3 DNA: TGCAGTGCTAAAGGGACAGGCCGTAAGTACTTC
J gene: TRBJ2-7
D gene: TRBD1
V gene: TRBV20-1
clone size: NA

CDR3 protein: CSAVGSGVRTEAFF
CDR3 DNA: TGCAGCGCCGTGGGCTCAGGGGTTCGAACTGAAGCTTTCTTT
J gene: TRBJ1-1
D gene: NA
V gene: TRBV29-1
clone size: NA

CDR3 protein: CASRDGAGRGNQPQHF
CDR3 DNA: TGTGCCAGCAGAGATGGGGCCGGGAGGGGCAATCAGCCCCAGCATTTT
J gene: TRBJ1-5
D gene: NA
V gene: TRBV28
clone size: NA

CDR3 protein: CATQQMNTEAFF
CDR3 DNA: TGTGCCACGCAACAGATGAACACTGAAGCTTTCTTT
J gene: TRBJ1-1
D gene: NA
V gene: TRBV28
clone size: NA

CDR3 protein: CASSPWGGGSNQPQHF
CDR3 DNA: TGTGCCAGTAGTCCCTGGGGGGGCGGTAGCAATCAGCCCCAGCATTTT
J gene: TRBJ1-5
D gene: NA
V gene: TRBV19
clone size: NA

CDR3 protein: CASSESRGRATGELFF
CDR3 DNA: TGTGCCAGCAGCGAAAGCCGCGGGAGGGCCACCGGGGAGCTGTTTTTT
J gene: TRBJ2-2
D gene: TRBD2
V gene: TRBV2
clone size: NA

CDR3 protein: CSVGGLAVGEQYF
CDR3 DNA: TGCAGCGTTGGTGGCCTAGCGGTAGGAGAGCAGTACTTC
J gene: TRBJ2-7
D gene: TRBD2
V gene: TRBV29-1
clone size: NA

CDR3 protein: CASSQLRGGNSPLHF
CDR3 DNA: TGTGCCAGCAGCCAACTTAGGGGGGGAAATTCACCCCTCCACTTT
J gene: TRBJ1-6
D gene: NA
V gene: TRBV25-1
clone size: NA

CDR3 protein: CASSGAVRESQPQHF
CDR3 DNA: TGTGCCAGCAGTGGGGCCGTCAGGGAAAGTCAGCCCCAGCATTTT
J gene: TRBJ1-5
D gene: NA
V gene: TRBV2
clone size: NA

CDR3 protein: CASSAGTSESYEQYF
CDR3 DNA: TGTGCCAGCAGTGCCGGGACTAGCGAGTCCTACGAGCAGTACTTC
J gene: TRBJ2-7
D gene: TRBD2
V gene: TRBV28
clone size: NA

CDR3 protein: CASRPSGRDTQYF
CDR3 DNA: TGTGCCAGCAGGCCCTCTGGGCGAGATACGCAGTATTTT
J gene: TRBJ2-3
D gene: NA
V gene: TRBV28
clone size: NA

CDR3 protein: CSVGQGVATEAFF
CDR3 DNA: TGCAGCGTTGGCCAGGGGGTAGCCACTGAAGCTTTCTTT
J gene: TRBJ1-1
D gene: TRBD1
V gene: TRBV29-1
clone size: NA

CDR3 protein: CASSITGLPSGEAFF
CDR3 DNA: TGTGCCAGTAGTATCACAGGGCTCCCGTCTGGTGAAGCTTTCTTT
J gene: TRBJ1-1
D gene: NA
V gene: TRBV19
clone size: NA

CDR3 protein: CASIEFGQGSTGELFF
CDR3 DNA: TGTGCCAGCATAGAGTTTGGGCAGGGGTCCACCGGGGAGCTGTTTTTT
J gene: TRBJ2-2
D gene: NA
V gene: TRBV11-2
clone size: NA

CDR3 protein: CASSQVPGTSTDTQYF
CDR3 DNA: TGCGCCAGCAGCCAAGTCCCGGGGACTAGCACAGATACGCAGTATTTT
J gene: TRBJ2-3
D gene: NA
V gene: TRBV4-3
clone size: NA

CDR3 protein: CSVEWTLSTDTQYF
CDR3 DNA: TGCAGCGTTGAATGGACTTTAAGCACAGATACGCAGTATTTT
J gene: TRBJ2-3
D gene: NA
V gene: TRBV29-1
clone size: NA

CDR3 protein: CASSQEGGDRGSYEQYF
CDR3 DNA: TGTGCCAGCAGCCAAGAGGGAGGGGATAGGGGCTCCTACGAGCAGTACTTC
J gene: TRBJ2-7
D gene: TRBD2
V gene: TRBV3-1/TRBV3-2
clone size: NA

CDR3 protein: CASSDSGTFEGKLFF
CDR3 DNA: TGTGCCAGCAGTGACTCCGGGACATTTGAGGGAAAACTGTTTTTT
J gene: TRBJ1-4
D gene: NA
V gene: TRBV25-1
clone size: few

CDR3 protein: CASSLSSGTGVSAFF
CDR3 DNA: TGCGCCAGCAGCCTATCTTCCGGGACAGGGGTTTCAGCTTTCTTT
J gene: TRBJ1-1
D gene: TRBD1
V gene: TRBV5-1
clone size: NA

CDR3 protein: CASSIWPPYSNQPQHF
CDR3 DNA: TGTGCCAGTAGTATTTGGCCCCCGTATAGCAATCAGCCCCAGCATTTT
J gene: TRBJ1-5
D gene: NA
V gene: TRBV19
clone size: NA

CDR3 protein: CASRAGTGSEQYF
CDR3 DNA: TGTGCCAGCAGGGCCGGGACAGGGTCCGAGCAGTACTTC
J gene: TRBJ2-7
D gene: TRBD1
V gene: TRBV12-3/TRBV12-4
clone size: NA

CDR3 protein: CASSLTLQGPEAFF
CDR3 DNA: TGTGCCAGCAGCCTTACCCTACAGGGACCTGAAGCTTTCTTT
J gene: TRBJ1-1
D gene: NA
V gene: TRBV27
clone size: NA

CDR3 protein: CASSSGTGPINNEKLFF
CDR3 DNA: TGTGCCAGCAGCTCTGGGACAGGTCCTATTAATAATGAAAAACTGTTTTTT
J gene: TRBJ1-4
D gene: TRBD1
V gene: TRBV5-4
clone size: NA

CDR3 protein: CASSVDTGINTGELFF
CDR3 DNA: TGTGCCAGCAGCGTAGACACGGGGATCAACACCGGGGAGCTGTTTTTT
J gene: TRBJ2-2
D gene: NA
V gene: TRBV9
clone size: NA

CDR3 protein: CASRSTGTAPYGYTF
CDR3 DNA: TGTGCCAGCAGATCAACCGGGACAGCTCCGTATGGCTACACCTTC
J gene: TRBJ1-2
D gene: TRBD1
V gene: TRBV28
clone size: NA

CDR3 protein: CATSRGGLVYGYTF
CDR3 DNA: TGTGCCACCAGCAGAGGAGGGCTCGTCTATGGCTACACCTTC
J gene: TRBJ1-2
D gene: NA
V gene: TRBV15
clone size: NA

CDR3 protein: CASSPGGSGANVLTF
CDR3 DNA: TGTGCCAGCTCACCAGGAGGGTCAGGGGCCAACGTCCTGACTTTC
J gene: TRBJ2-6
D gene: NA
V gene: TRBV18
clone size: NA

CDR3 protein: CASSYRTGLNYGYTF
CDR3 DNA: TGTGCCAGCAGCTACCGGACAGGGCTTAACTATGGCTACACCTTC
J gene: TRBJ1-2
D gene: TRBD1
V gene: TRBV5-4
clone size: NA

CDR3 protein: CASGNSLAGGLEQFF
CDR3 DNA: TGTGCCAGCGGAAACTCGCTAGCGGGGGGGTTGGAGCAGTTCTTC
J gene: TRBJ2-1
D gene: TRBD2
V gene: TRBV6-5
clone size: NA

CDR3 protein: CASSFDRGVDIQYF
CDR3 DNA: TGCGCCAGCAGTTTCGACAGGGGGGTGGACATTCAGTACTTC
J gene: TRBJ2-4
D gene: TRBD1
V gene: TRBV5-1
clone size: once

CDR3 protein: CASSLVARLAGTGELFF
CDR3 DNA: TGTGCCAGCAGCTTAGTTGCGCGGCTAGCGGGTACCGGGGAGCTGTTTTTT
J gene: TRBJ2-2
D gene: TRBD2
V gene: TRBV7-2
clone size: NA

CDR3 protein: CASSEEGRSTEAFF
CDR3 DNA: TGTGCCAGCAGTGAGGAGGGGAGGAGCACTGAAGCTTTCTTT
J gene: TRBJ1-1
D gene: NA
V gene: TRBV2
clone size: NA

CDR3 protein: CASSSYSGRANTEAFF
CDR3 DNA: TGTGCCAGCAGTTCATACTCAGGGAGGGCGAACACTGAAGCTTTCTTT
J gene: TRBJ1-1
D gene: NA
V gene: TRBV28
clone size: NA

CDR3 protein: CASTPGTGKEKLFF
CDR3 DNA: TGTGCCAGCACTCCCGGGACAGGGAAAGAAAAACTGTTTTTT
J gene: TRBJ1-4
D gene: TRBD1
V gene: TRBV28
clone size: NA

CDR3 protein: CASSPTIGNTEAFF
CDR3 DNA: TGTGCCAGCTCACCAACGATCGGGAACACTGAAGCTTTCTTT
J gene: TRBJ1-1
D gene: NA
V gene: TRBV18
clone size: NA

CDR3 protein: CASSHYGGRGSYEQYF
CDR3 DNA: TGTGCCAGCAGCCATTACGGCGGCAGGGGTTCCTACGAGCAGTACTTC
J gene: TRBJ2-7
D gene: NA
V gene: TRBV3-1/TRBV3-2
clone size: NA

CDR3 protein: CASSYGVGEDEQYF
CDR3 DNA: TGTGCCAGTAGTTATGGGGTCGGGGAGGACGAGCAGTACTTC
J gene: TRBJ2-7
D gene: NA
V gene: TRBV19
clone size: NA